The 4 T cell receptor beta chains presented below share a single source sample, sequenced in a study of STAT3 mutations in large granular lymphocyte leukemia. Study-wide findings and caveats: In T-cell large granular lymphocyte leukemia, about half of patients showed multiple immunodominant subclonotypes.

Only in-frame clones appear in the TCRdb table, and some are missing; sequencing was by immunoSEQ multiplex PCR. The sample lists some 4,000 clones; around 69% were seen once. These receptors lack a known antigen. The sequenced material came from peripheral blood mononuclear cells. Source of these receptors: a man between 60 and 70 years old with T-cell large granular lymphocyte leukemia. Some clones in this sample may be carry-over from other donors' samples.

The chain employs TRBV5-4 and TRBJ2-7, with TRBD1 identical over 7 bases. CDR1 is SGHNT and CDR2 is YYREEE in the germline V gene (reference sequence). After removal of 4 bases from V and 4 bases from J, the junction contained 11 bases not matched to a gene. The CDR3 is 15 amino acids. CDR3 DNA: TGTGCCAGCAGCATCTTCGGGACAGAGATGTACGAGCAGTACTTC. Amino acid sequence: CASSIFGTEMYEQYF. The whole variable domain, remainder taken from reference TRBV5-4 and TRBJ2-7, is ETGVTQSPTHLIKTRGQQVTLRCSSQSGHNTVSWYQQALGQGPQFIFQYYREEENGRGNFPPRFSGLQFPNYSSELNVNALELDDSALYLCASSIFGTEMYEQYFGPGTRLTVT.

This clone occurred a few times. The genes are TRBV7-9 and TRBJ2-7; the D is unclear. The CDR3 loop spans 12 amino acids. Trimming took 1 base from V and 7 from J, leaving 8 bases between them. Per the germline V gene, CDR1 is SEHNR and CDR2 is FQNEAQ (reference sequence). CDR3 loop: CASSLGATEQYV. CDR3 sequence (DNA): TGTGCCAGCAGCTTAGGGGCCACAGAGCAGTACGTC.

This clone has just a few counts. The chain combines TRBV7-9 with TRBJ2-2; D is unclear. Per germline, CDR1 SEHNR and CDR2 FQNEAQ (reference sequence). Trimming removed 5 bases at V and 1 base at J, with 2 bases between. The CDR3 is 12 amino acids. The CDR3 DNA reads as TGTGCCAGCAGCGGGAACACCGGGGAGCTGTTTTTT. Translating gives CASSGNTGELFF.

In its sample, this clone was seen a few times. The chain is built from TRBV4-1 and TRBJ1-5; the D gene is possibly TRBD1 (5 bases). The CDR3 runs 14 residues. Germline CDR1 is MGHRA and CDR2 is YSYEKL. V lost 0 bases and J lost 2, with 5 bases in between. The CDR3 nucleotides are TGCGCCAGCAGCCAAGAAGGGGGCAATCAGCCCCAGCATTTT. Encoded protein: CASSQEGGNQPQHF.